One and the same sample provided the 25 T cell receptor beta chains below, sequenced in a study of early T cells in non-severe SARS-CoV-2 infection. TCRdb fed the 5' RACE reads into MiXCR, producing one record per CDR3 protein. The sample includes 65,000 to 80,000 distinct CDR3 sequences, 10% to 15% of them seen just once. Sequenced material: whole blood. These receptors were taken from an adult who was a healthcare worker with PCR-confirmed SARS-CoV-2 infection or an uninfected control (not recorded which).

This clonotype was recorded a few times. The chain has TRBV30 and TRBJ2-1; D is possibly TRBD2 (6 bases). This CDR3 has 13 amino acids. In germline, CDR1 is GTSNPN, CDR2 SVGIG (reference sequence). V lost 7 bases and J lost 2, with 12 bases in between. The DNA for the CDR3 is TGTGCCTATAAGGGGACTCCCTACAATGAGCAGTTCTTC. As protein: CAYKGTPYNEQFF.

This sequence joins TRBV28 and TRBJ1-1; 8 bases line up with TRBD1. The germline V gene has CDR1 MDHEN and CDR2 SYDVKM. V was pared by 3 bases and J by 3 bases, with 6 bases of the junction left unmatched. The CDR3 has 15 amino acids. CDR3 sequence (DNA): TGTGCCAGCAGTTTCCGGACAGGGAGTGACACTGAAGCTTTCTTT. Its translation is CASSFRTGSDTEAFF.

This clonotype showed up many times. The gene calls are TRBV20-1 and TRBJ1-2; 8 positions agree with TRBD1. The V gene end was trimmed by 3 bases and the J gene end by 1 base; junction bases not matched to a gene: 7. The CDR3 contains 15 residues. CDR1 and CDR2 (germline): DFQATT, SNEGSKA (reference sequence). CDR3: CSARDSRGLNYGYTF. The CDR3 bases are TGCAGTGCTAGGGATTCCAGGGGGCTTAACTATGGCTACACCTTC.

The CDR3 nucleotides read TGTGCCAGCAGGAGACAGGGTTTCGCTAACACTGAAGCTTTCTTT. This sequence encodes CASRRQGFANTEAFF. V is TRBV6-4 and J is TRBJ1-1; 7 bases match TRBD1. The CDR3 has 15 residues. V shed 6 bases, J shed 2 bases, and the junction held 9 bases outside the gene matches. Germline loops: CDR1 MRHNA, CDR2 SNTAGT.

This clonotype has more than one count but fewer than ten. The rearrangement links TRBV5-1 to TRBJ2-3; TRBD2 aligns across 8 bases. This CDR3 has 16 residues. The V gene end was trimmed by 4 bases and the J gene end by 1 base; junction bases not matched to a gene: 8. Looked up from germline, CDR1 is SGHRS and CDR2 is YFSETQ. CDR3 in DNA: TGCGCCAGCAGCCATGGAGGGCGGGGGGGCACAGATACGCAGTATTTT. It translates to CASSHGGRGGTDTQYF.

For this clonotype: Since a much larger clone is just one base distant, this may be a read error. The chain uses TRBV5-1 and TRBJ1-1; D is unclear. From germline, CDR1 is SGHRS and CDR2 YFSETQ. The CDR3 extends over 14 amino acids. The CDR3 region has the DNA TGCGCCAACAGCTTGACTGCATTGAACACTGAAGCTTTCTTT. This translates into CANSLTALNTEAFF.

The genes are TRBV2 and TRBJ2-3, with D uncertain. V shed 7 bases and J shed 3 bases, with 8 bases lying between them. The germline CDR1 and CDR2 sequences are SNHLY and FYNNEI. There are 12 residues in the CDR3. CDR3 region: CASTLTTDTQYF. The CDR3, as DNA: TGTGCCAGCACTTTGACGACAGATACGCAGTATTTT.

This clonotype was observed at least ten times. The rearrangement links TRBV29-1 to TRBJ2-5, with D unclear. The ends were cut back, 6 bases at V and 3 bases at J, with 5 bases in the middle. CDR1 is SQVTM and CDR2 is ANQGSEA in the germline V gene. The CDR3 has 10 amino acids. The DNA for the CDR3 is TGCAGCGTCCTAAAAGAGACCCAGTACTTC. Encoded protein: CSVLKETQYF.

This clonotype was counted between two and nine times. The chain combines TRBV7-9 with TRBJ1-1; 9 bases line up with TRBD1. Germline-derived CDR1 and CDR2 are SEHNR and FQNEAQ (reference sequence). The CDR3 is made up of 14 amino acids. Losses at the gene ends were 3 bases for V and 2 bases for J; bases not matched to a gene: 1. DNA of the CDR3: TGTGCCAGCAGCTTCACAGGGGGCAACACTGAAGCTTTCTTT. Translating it yields CASSFTGGNTEAFF.

This clonotype was recorded a few times. The CDR3 is CASSNAGTGPETQYF. The CDR3 bases are TGTGCCAGCAGTAATGCCGGGACAGGGCCAGAGACCCAGTACTTC. The chain recombines TRBV28 with TRBJ2-5; 9 nucleotides line up with TRBD1. Trimming took 5 bases from V and 4 from J; bases not matched to a gene: 8. The germline gives CDR1 MDHEN, CDR2 SYDVKM. The CDR3 sequence is 15 residues long.

The table lists this clonotype with many counts. The CDR3 here is CASSRRSEQYF. DNA for the CDR3: TGTGCCAGCAGCCGACGCTCCGAGCAGTACTTC. J is TRBJ2-7 and V is TRBV28; the D is unclear. This CDR3 contains 11 residues. V dropped 6 bases and J dropped 6 bases, with 9 bases sitting between them. Germline assignment: CDR1 MDHEN and CDR2 SYDVKM.

There are many counts of this clonotype. The V call is TRBV9, the J call TRBJ1-2; D unresolved. The CDR3 has 12 residues. Trimming stripped 2 bases from V and 4 bases from J, with 6 bases between. CDR1 and CDR2 (germline): SGDLS, YYNGEE. As DNA, the CDR3 is TGTGCCAGCAGCGTGTATGGCTATGGCTACACCTTC. As protein: CASSVYGYGYTF.

The chain joins TRBV7-2 to TRBJ1-4; possibly TRBD1 for D (5 bases). This CDR3 comprises 15 residues. V lost 2 bases, J lost 8 bases, and 15 bases lay in between. Germline CDR1 SGHTA, CDR2 FQGNSA. The CDR3 coding sequence is TGTGCCAGCAGCTTATCAGGCCAGGGTCGAGAAAAACTGTTTTTT. Translation gives CASSLSGQGREKLFF.

This clonotype was counted between two and nine times. This rearrangement joins TRBV29-1 to TRBJ2-1; 9 bases match TRBD2. The V gene's germline CDR1 is SQVTM and CDR2 ANQGSEA. The CDR3 has 16 amino acids. The V gene end was trimmed by 6 bases and the J gene end by 4 bases; junction bases not matched to a gene: 13. The CDR3 DNA sequence: TGCAGCGTCTTCCCCTCCGGGCGGGAGGGTTACAATGAGCAGTTCTTC. Encoded protein: CSVFPSGREGYNEQFF.

The V gene is TRBV5-6, the J gene TRBJ2-3, with D maybe TRBD2 (5 bases). This CDR3 has 15 amino acids. Germline CDR1 SGHDT, CDR2 YYEEEE. V was pared by 1 base and J by 3 bases, with 12 bases between. The CDR3: CASSLRGMKTDTQYF. The CDR3 DNA is TGTGCCAGCAGCTTGAGAGGGATGAAGACAGATACGCAGTATTTT.

This clonotype has just a few counts. The rearrangement links TRBV20-1 to TRBJ2-4; D assignment may be TRBD1 or TRBD2 (5 bases each). This CDR3 is 17 amino acids long. Germline V gene lookup returns CDR1 DFQATT and CDR2 SNEGSKA (reference sequence). Trimming shortened V by 0 bases and J by 0 bases, and 15 bases separated the two germline ends. CDR3 residues: CSARDPGPQRAKNIQYF. The CDR3 DNA is TGCAGTGCTAGAGACCCGGGGCCGCAAAGAGCCAAAAACATTCAGTACTTC.

This clonotype has a count of ten or more. This chain links TRBV24-1 with TRBJ1-5, with TRBD1 identical over 9 bases. This CDR3 comprises 16 residues. Germline V gene sequence: CDR1 KGHDR, CDR2 SFDVKD. J lost 1 base, V lost 6 bases, and 6 bases had no gene match. CDR3 loop: CATSPRQGGSNQPQHF. The CDR3 bases are TGTGCCACCAGTCCAAGACAGGGGGGAAGCAATCAGCCCCAGCATTTT.

This clonotype was seen only a few times. The chain has TRBV25-1 and TRBJ1-1; D not resolved. The V end lost 2 bases, the J end lost 8 bases, and 9 bases lay between the germline ends. CDR3 length: 12 amino acids. Per the germline V gene, CDR1 is MGHDK and CDR2 is SYGVNS. CDR3 in amino acids: CASSEGRAEAFF. DNA for the CDR3: TGTGCCAGCAGTGAAGGACGGGCCGAAGCTTTCTTT.

Ten or more counts support this clonotype. J is TRBJ1-6 and V is TRBV20-1; TRBD1 is a possible D gene (6 bases). CDR1 is DFQATT, CDR2 SNEGSKA, per germline (reference sequence). Trimming removed 0 bases at V and 3 bases at J, with 15 bases between. This CDR3 contains 17 residues. The CDR3 loop reads CSARDRVQGGYNSPLHF. The CDR3 nucleotides read TGCAGTGCTAGAGATCGGGTACAGGGAGGCTATAATTCACCCCTCCACTTT.

This clonotype showed up just a few times. The chain is built from TRBV7-6 and TRBJ2-2, with 10 bases matching TRBD1. The CDR3 has 15 amino acids. V lost 5 bases and J lost 5; bases outside the gene matches: 5. The germline CDR1 and CDR2 sequences are SGHVS and FNYEAQ. CDR3 sequence (DNA): TGTGCCAGCAGCCGGCGGGACAGGGGAACCGGGGAGCTGTTTTTT. Its translation is CASSRRDRGTGELFF.

The CDR3 bases are TGTGCCAGCAGCTCCTGGACAGGGGGCGACATCACCGGGGAGCTGTTTTTT. Its protein is CASSSWTGGDITGELFF. V usage is TRBV13 and J usage is TRBJ2-2; 11 positions agree with TRBD1. The V gene end was trimmed by 4 bases and the J gene end by 4 bases; junction bases not matched to a gene: 8. Germline values: CDR1 PRHDT, CDR2 FYEKMQ (reference sequence). CDR3 length equals 17 residues.

In its sample, this clonotype was seen a few times. This sequence joins TRBV7-9 and TRBJ1-2, with TRBD1 as a possible D gene (6 bases). The germline gives CDR1 SEHNR, CDR2 FQNEAQ (reference sequence). This CDR3 is 15 amino acids long. V lost 2 bases to trimming and J lost 8 bases, with 18 bases between them. The CDR3 sequence: CASSLRDINVWGYTF. The CDR3 bases are TGTGCCAGCAGCTTAAGGGACATCAATGTCTGGGGCTACACCTTC.

This clonotype was seen a handful of times. The chain employs TRBV29-1 and TRBJ2-2; a weak D match, TRBD2 (5 bases). This CDR3 spans 15 amino acids. Looked up from germline, CDR1 is SQVTM and CDR2 is ANQGSEA. Trimming cost V 4 bases and J 7 bases, with 19 bases left between them. CDR3 amino acids: CSVALVGLAHGELFF. CDR3 DNA sequence: TGCAGCGTTGCACTAGTAGGGCTAGCTCACGGGGAGCTGTTTTTT.

The V gene is TRBV6-5, the J gene TRBJ1-6, with D maybe TRBD1 (6 bases). CDR1 is MNHEY, CDR2 SVGAGI, per germline. This CDR3 has 16 amino acids. V was cut by 6 bases and J by 0 bases, with 12 bases left in between. Here the CDR3 DNA reads TGTGCCAGCAGATGGACAGACAGCTCCTATAATTCACCCCTCCACTTT. It specifies CASRWTDSSYNSPLHF.

This clonotype was recorded at least ten times. The rearrangement joins TRBV6-2 or TRBV6-3 to TRBJ1-1; 7 nucleotides line up with TRBD1. There are 13 residues in the CDR3. V lost 5 bases and J lost 3; bases outside the gene matches: 3. CDR1 and CDR2 from the germline V gene are MNHEY and SVGEGT. CDR3 in amino acids: CASSNTGDTEAFF. As DNA, the CDR3 is TGTGCCAGCAGTAATACAGGGGACACTGAAGCTTTCTTT.